This T cell receptor (beta chain) was recovered during a study of beta chain features in type 1 diabetes. In the study overall: Healthy donors, compared against patients, showed similar age, gender and cell yields. Study-wide findings and caveats: Shorter TCRB CDR3s, moderately but significantly so, were found in Type 1 diabetes patients in all four CD4+ subsets. Insertions were fewer and deletions more numerous at VDJ junctions in type 1 diabetes patients.

This clone was picked up a small number of times. Its target is not known. All of the isolated RNA was reverse transcribed, so expressed TCRB transcripts were sequenced. Repertoires were generated with immunoSEQ multiplex PCR, while TCRdb's copy carries only in-frame clones and drops some. Of about 210,000 clones in the sample, roughly a tenth are singletons; the top ten hold 1% to 1.5%. Germline V gene lookup returns CDR1 GTSNPN and CDR2 SVGIG (reference sequence). Between the trimmed V and J ends, which lost 0 bases and 2 bases, there was a span of 17 bases. CDR3 length equals 16 residues. This TCR came from a young man in good health. What was sequenced was central memory CD4+ T cells from blood. The chain couples TRBV30 to TRBJ2-7; tentative D call: TRBD2 (6 bases). CDR3 bases: TGTGCCTGGAGTGTAATTTATGCGGGACGTGCCTACGAGCAGTACTTC. Protein product: CAWSVIYAGRAYEQYF.